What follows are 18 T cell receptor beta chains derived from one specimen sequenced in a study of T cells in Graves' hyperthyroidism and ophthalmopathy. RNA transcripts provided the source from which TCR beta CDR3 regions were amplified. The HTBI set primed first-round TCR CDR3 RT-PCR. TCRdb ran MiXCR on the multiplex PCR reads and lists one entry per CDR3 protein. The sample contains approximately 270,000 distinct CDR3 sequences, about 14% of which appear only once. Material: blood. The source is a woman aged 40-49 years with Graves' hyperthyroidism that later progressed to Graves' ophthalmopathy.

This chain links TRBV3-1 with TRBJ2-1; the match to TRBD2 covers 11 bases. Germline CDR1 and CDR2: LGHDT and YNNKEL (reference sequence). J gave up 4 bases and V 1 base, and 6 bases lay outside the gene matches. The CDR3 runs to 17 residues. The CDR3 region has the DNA TGTGCCAGCAGCCAAGTGTTGGGGACTAGCGGATACAATGAGCAGTTCTTC. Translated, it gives CASSQVLGTSGYNEQFF.

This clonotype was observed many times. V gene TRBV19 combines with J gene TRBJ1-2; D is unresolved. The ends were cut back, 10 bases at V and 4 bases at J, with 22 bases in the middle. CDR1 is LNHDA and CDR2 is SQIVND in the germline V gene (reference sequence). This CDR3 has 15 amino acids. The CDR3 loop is CATLGPAGPIYGYTF. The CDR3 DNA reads TGTGCCACCCTCGGGCCGGCGGGCCCCATCTATGGCTACACCTTC.

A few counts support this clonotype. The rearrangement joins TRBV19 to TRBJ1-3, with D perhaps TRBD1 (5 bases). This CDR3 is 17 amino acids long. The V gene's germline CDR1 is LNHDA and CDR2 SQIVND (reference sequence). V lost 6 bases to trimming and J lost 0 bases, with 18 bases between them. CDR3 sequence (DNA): TGTGCCAGTAGCCGGGGACCGGGACGGAACTCTGGAAACACCATATATTTT. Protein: CASSRGPGRNSGNTIYF. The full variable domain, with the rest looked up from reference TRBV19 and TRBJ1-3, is DGGITQSPKYLFRKEGQNVTLSCEQNLNHDAMYWYRQDPGQGLRLIYYSQIVNDFQKGDIAEGYSVSREKKESFPLTVTSAQKNPTAFYLCASSRGPGRNSGNTIYFGEGSWLTVV.

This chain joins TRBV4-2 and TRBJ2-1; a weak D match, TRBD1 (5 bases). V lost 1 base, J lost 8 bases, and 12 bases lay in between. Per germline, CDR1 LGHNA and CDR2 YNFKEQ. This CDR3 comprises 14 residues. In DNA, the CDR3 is TGTGCCAGCAGCCAAGCGCAAGGGGCAGATGAGCAGTTCTTC. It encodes CASSQAQGADEQFF.

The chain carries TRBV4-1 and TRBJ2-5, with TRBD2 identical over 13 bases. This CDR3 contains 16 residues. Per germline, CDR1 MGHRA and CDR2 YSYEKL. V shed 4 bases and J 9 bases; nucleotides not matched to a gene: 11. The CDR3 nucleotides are TGCGCCAGCAGCCTCGGACTAGCGGGAGCCGGGTGGGCCCAGTACTTC. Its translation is CASSLGLAGAGWAQYF.

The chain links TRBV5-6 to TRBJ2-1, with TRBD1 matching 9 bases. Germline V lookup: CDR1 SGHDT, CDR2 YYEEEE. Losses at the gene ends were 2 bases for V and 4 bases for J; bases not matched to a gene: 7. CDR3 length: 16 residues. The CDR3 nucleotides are TGTGCCAGCAGCTTAGACACGGGACAGGGATACAATGAGCAGTTCTTC. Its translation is CASSLDTGQGYNEQFF.

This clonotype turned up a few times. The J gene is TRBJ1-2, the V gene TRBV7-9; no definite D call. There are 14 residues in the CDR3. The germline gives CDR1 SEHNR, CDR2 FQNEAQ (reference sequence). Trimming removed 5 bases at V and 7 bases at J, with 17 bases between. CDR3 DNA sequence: TGTGCCAGCAGCCAGCTAGGGAAGGGCGGTGGCTACACCTTC. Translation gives CASSQLGKGGGYTF. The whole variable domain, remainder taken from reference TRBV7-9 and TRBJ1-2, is DTGVSQNPRHKITKRGQNVTFRCDPISEHNRLYWYRQTLGQGPEFLTYFQNEAQLEKSRLLSDRFSAERPKGSFSTLEIQRTEQGDSAMYLCASSQLGKGGGYTFGSGTRLTVV.

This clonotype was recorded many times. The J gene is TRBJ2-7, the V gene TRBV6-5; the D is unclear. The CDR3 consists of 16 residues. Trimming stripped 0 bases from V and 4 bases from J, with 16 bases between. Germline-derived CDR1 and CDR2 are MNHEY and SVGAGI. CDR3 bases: TGTGCCAGCAGTTACTCGTCGTTGGGCAGTTTATACGAGCAGTACTTC. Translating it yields CASSYSSLGSLYEQYF.

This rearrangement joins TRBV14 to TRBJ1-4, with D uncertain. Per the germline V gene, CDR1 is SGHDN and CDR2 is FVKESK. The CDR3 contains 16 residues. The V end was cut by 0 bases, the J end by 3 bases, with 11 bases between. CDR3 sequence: CASSQDPTASNEKLFF. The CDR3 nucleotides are TGTGCCAGCAGCCAAGATCCCACAGCCTCTAATGAAAAACTGTTTTTT.

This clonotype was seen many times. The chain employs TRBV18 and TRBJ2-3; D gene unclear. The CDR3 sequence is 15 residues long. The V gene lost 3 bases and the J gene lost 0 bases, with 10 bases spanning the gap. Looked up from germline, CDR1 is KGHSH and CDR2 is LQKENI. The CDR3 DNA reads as TGTGCCAGCTCACCTAGCCCTTCTAGCACAGATACGCAGTATTTT. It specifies CASSPSPSSTDTQYF.

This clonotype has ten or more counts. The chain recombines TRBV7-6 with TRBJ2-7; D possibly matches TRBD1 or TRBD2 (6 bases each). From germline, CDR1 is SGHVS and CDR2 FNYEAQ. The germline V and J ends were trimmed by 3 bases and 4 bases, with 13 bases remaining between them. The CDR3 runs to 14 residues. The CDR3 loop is CASSLGGNPYEQYF. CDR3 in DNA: TGTGCCAGCAGCTTGGGGGGCAATCCTTACGAGCAGTACTTC.

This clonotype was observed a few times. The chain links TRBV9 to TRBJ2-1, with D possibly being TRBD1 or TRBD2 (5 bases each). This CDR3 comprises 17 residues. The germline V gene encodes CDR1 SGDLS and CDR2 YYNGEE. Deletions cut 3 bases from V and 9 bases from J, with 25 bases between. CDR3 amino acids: CASSAPLGLVGESEQFF. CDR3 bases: TGTGCCAGCAGCGCACCTTTGGGGCTAGTTGGGGAGAGTGAGCAGTTCTTC. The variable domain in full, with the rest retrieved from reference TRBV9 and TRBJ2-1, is DSGVTQTPKHLITATGQRVTLRCSPRSGDLSVYWYQQSLDQGLQFLIQYYNGEERAKGNILERFSAQQFPDLHSELNLSSLELGDSALYFCASSAPLGLVGESEQFFGPGTRLTVL.

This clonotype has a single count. DNA of the CDR3: TGTGCCAGCAGTTCCTCCGTCGGGACAGCCGCCTATGGCTACACCTTC. Protein product: CASSSSVGTAAYGYTF. This chain links TRBV28 with TRBJ1-2; TRBD1 matches 7 bases. Germline trimming cut 4 bases from V and 4 bases from J; bases unmatched to any gene: 12. This CDR3 spans 16 amino acids. Germline V lookup: CDR1 MDHEN, CDR2 SYDVKM.

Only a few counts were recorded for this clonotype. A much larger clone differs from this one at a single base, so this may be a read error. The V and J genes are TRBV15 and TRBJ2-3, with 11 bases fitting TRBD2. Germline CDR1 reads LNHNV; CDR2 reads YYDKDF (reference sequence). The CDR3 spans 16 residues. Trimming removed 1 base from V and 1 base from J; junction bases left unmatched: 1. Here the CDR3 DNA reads TGTGCCACCAGCAGAGTAGCGGGAGGGGGCACAGATACGCAGTATTTT. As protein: CATSRVAGGGTDTQYF.

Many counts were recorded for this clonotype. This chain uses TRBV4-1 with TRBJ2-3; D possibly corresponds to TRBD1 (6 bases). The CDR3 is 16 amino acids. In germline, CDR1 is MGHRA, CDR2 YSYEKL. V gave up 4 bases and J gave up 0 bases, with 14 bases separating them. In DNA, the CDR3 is TGCGCCAGCAGCCCGACAGGTACCCTTAGCACAGATACGCAGTATTTT. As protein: CASSPTGTLSTDTQYF.

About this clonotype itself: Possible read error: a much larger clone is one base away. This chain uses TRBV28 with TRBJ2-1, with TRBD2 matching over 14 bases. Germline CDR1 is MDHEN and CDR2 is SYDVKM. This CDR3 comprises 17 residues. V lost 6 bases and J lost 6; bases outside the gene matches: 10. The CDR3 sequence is CASSQGLAGDRRNEQFF. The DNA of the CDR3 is TGTGCCAGCAGCCAGGGACTAGCGGGAGATAGGCGCAATGAGCAGTTCTTC.

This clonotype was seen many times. For the CDR3, the DNA is TGCGCCAGCAGCCTACGGGGGAGTAACCTTGATACGCAGTATTTT. Its protein is CASSLRGSNLDTQYF. The chain couples TRBV5-1 to TRBJ2-3; perhaps TRBD2 as D (6 bases). The V end lost 4 bases, the J end lost 6 bases, and 18 bases lay between the germline ends. Germline values: CDR1 SGHRS, CDR2 YFSETQ. This CDR3 region has 15 residues.

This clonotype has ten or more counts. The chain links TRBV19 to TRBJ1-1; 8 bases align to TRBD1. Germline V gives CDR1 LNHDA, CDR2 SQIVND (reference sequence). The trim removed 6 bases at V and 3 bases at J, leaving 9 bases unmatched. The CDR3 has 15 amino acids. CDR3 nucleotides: TGTGCCAGTAGGAGGCACAGGGGGGCGGACACTGAAGCTTTCTTT. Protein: CASRRHRGADTEAFF.